This T cell receptor (beta chain) was obtained from a study of blood T cell repertoires in COVID-19. This table comes from immunoSEQ multiplex PCR, and its TCRdb copy is limited to in-frame clones, with some not included. The top ten clones hold approximately 2.4% of a sample with 77,000 or so clones, 74% of them seen once. The CDR3 totals 16 residues. V was clipped by 4 bases and J by 7 bases; unmatched bases: 8. Germline loops: CDR1 SGDLS, CDR2 YYNGEE. The sequenced sample was peripheral blood. This chain joins TRBV9 and TRBJ2-1, with 13 positions matching TRBD2. This TCR was sampled from a human donor with acute or convalescent COVID-19. The donor label of this sample is uncertain. CDR3 DNA: TGTGCCAGCAGCCCCCCCCGACTAGCGGGAGGTAATGAGCAGTTCTTC. This translates into CASSPPRLAGGNEQFF.